A single sample is the source of the 22 T cell receptor beta chains below, sequenced in a study of spatial heterogeneity in lung cancer. Study findings and constraints: Counts of expanded intratumoral alpha and beta TCRs tracked tumor mutation counts.

For these TCRs, the target antigens are not known. Time point of the sample: sample taken at primary tumor resection. From the 5' RACE reads, TCRdb called clonotypes with MiXCR, one entry per CDR3 protein. The sample consists of about 730 distinct CDR3 sequences, about 15% of them appearing once. Specimen: lung tumor tissue, collected at surgery. These receptors came from a male donor with early-stage non-small cell lung cancer.

This clonotype was counted once. The CDR3 nucleotides read TGTGCCAGCAGTTCTCAGACAGGGTTGAATCAGCCCCAGCATTTT. Its translation: CASSSQTGLNQPQHF. The chain employs TRBV6-1 and TRBJ1-5, with 7 bases identical to TRBD1. This CDR3 contains 15 residues. Germline V lookup: CDR1 MNHNS, CDR2 SASEGT. J lost 4 bases, V lost 5 bases, and 8 bases had no gene match.

The rearrangement joins TRBV30 to TRBJ1-2; D call uncertain. The CDR3 runs 12 residues. V gave up 4 bases and J gave up 7 bases, with 13 bases separating them. Germline V gives CDR1 GTSNPN, CDR2 SVGIG (reference sequence). CDR3 in DNA: TGTGCCTGGACCGTTTCGGGTCGTGGCTACACCTTC. It is translated as CAWTVSGRGYTF.

Sample share makes this clonotype medium-sized. V is TRBV4-1 and J is TRBJ2-5; 8 bases are a match to TRBD2. CDR1 and CDR2 (germline): MGHRA, YSYEKL. The junction had 1 base not matched to a gene; V was cut back by 1 base and J by 3 bases. The CDR3 loop spans 14 amino acids. The CDR3 is CASSQVLAEETQYF. The CDR3 nucleotides read TGCGCCAGCAGCCAAGTACTAGCGGAAGAGACCCAGTACTTC.

The chain carries TRBV14 and TRBJ2-5, with TRBD2 matching 15 bases. Germline CDR1 SGHDN, CDR2 FVKESK. V trimming: 4 bases; J trimming: 4 bases; junction bases outside the gene matches: 10. The CDR3 spans 18 residues. This chain's CDR3 is CASSLRTSGRAVGETQYF. In DNA form, the CDR3 reads TGTGCCAGCAGCCTGAGGACTAGCGGGAGGGCCGTCGGAGAGACCCAGTACTTC.

This clonotype is medium-sized in the sample. This rearrangement joins TRBV6-2 or TRBV6-3 to TRBJ2-7; 11 bases are shared with TRBD2. There are 15 residues in the CDR3. Germline values: CDR1 MNHEY, CDR2 SVGEGT. The junction had 3 bases not matched to a gene; V was cut back by 5 bases and J by 0 bases. CDR3 nucleotide sequence: TGTGCCAGCAGTGAGGGACTAGCGGACTCCTACGAGCAGTACTTC. Protein product: CASSEGLADSYEQYF.

V is TRBV20-1 and J is TRBJ2-3; possible D gene TRBD1, 6 bases. The V end lost 0 bases, the J end lost 4 bases, and 14 bases lay between the germline ends. Per the germline V gene, CDR1 is DFQATT and CDR2 is SNEGSKA (reference sequence). This CDR3 spans 15 amino acids. CDR3: CSARDLQGLSDTQYF. The CDR3 bases are TGCAGTGCTAGAGATCTTCAGGGGTTGTCAGATACGCAGTATTTT.

In this sample, this clonotype turned up a few times. This sequence joins TRBV6-5 and TRBJ2-5; D is possibly TRBD1 or TRBD2 (5 bases each). Germline CDR1 is MNHEY and CDR2 is SVGAGI. CDR3 length: 12 amino acids. Between the trimmed V and J ends, which lost 0 bases and 8 bases, there was a span of 7 bases. This CDR3 is CASSYSGDTQYF. As DNA, the CDR3 is TGTGCCAGCAGTTACTCGGGGGATACCCAGTACTTC.

This clonotype is large within its sample. The V call is TRBV5-1, the J call TRBJ1-1; maybe TRBD1 (6 bases). Germline loops: CDR1 SGHRS, CDR2 YFSETQ. The CDR3 runs 15 residues. Trimming took 3 bases from V and 0 from J, leaving 12 bases between them. CDR3 in amino acids: CASSSGHSVNTEAFF. The DNA for the CDR3 is TGCGCCAGCAGCTCGGGACATAGCGTGAACACTGAAGCTTTCTTT.

By share, this clonotype ranks as medium-sized. V usage is TRBV11-2 and J usage is TRBJ2-2; no clear D gene. The CDR3 is 14 amino acids. The V and J ends lost 5 bases and 2 bases respectively, with 9 bases between them. CDR1 is SGHAT, CDR2 FQNNGV, per germline. The CDR3 protein is CASSISRNTGELFF. The CDR3 DNA reads TGTGCCAGCAGCATTTCACGTAACACCGGGGAGCTGTTTTTT.

The gene calls are TRBV5-1 and TRBJ2-1, with 10 bases lining up with TRBD2. The germline CDR1 and CDR2 sequences are SGHRS and YFSETQ. The CDR3 spans 15 residues. The ends lost 1 base at V and 4 bases at J; junction bases unmatched: 2. The CDR3 nucleotides are TGCGCCAGCAGCTTGACACTAGCGGGATACAATGAGCAGTTCTTC. Translation: CASSLTLAGYNEQFF.

In its sample, this clonotype ranks as medium-sized. The J gene is TRBJ2-3, the V gene TRBV2; 10 bases map to TRBD2. The CDR3 runs 16 residues. Germline-derived CDR1 and CDR2 are SNHLY and FYNNEI. After removal of 4 bases from V and 3 bases from J, the junction contained 7 bases not matched to a gene. DNA of the CDR3: TGTGCCAGCAGTGTGAGCGGGGGGGCCCGAACAGATACGCAGTATTTT. This gives the protein CASSVSGGARTDTQYF.

There are a few counts of this clonotype. This chain links TRBV7-2 with TRBJ1-2, with D perhaps TRBD1 (5 bases). This CDR3 is built from 14 residues. With 1 base removed from V and 3 bases from J, the gap between germline ends came to 9 bases. Per germline, CDR1 SGHTA and CDR2 FQGNSA. This CDR3 is CASSLGVQDYGYTF. The CDR3 region has the DNA TGTGCCAGCAGCTTAGGGGTACAGGACTATGGCTACACCTTC.

In its sample, this clonotype ranks as medium-sized. V and J are TRBV6-2 or TRBV6-3 and TRBJ2-7; TRBD1 is a possible D gene (5 bases). V dropped 6 bases and J dropped 6 bases, with 15 bases sitting between them. The germline V gene encodes CDR1 MNHEY and CDR2 SVGEGT. This CDR3 comprises 13 residues. This CDR3 is CASRPPAGFEQYF. The CDR3 DNA reads as TGTGCCAGCAGGCCACCTGCAGGGTTCGAGCAGTACTTC.

The chain links TRBV11-3 to TRBJ2-7; D not certain. V lost 5 bases and J 1 base, leaving 12 bases between the germline ends. Germline CDR1 reads SGHNT; CDR2 reads YENEEA. CDR3 length equals 14 residues. The CDR3 DNA sequence: TGTGCCAGCAGCCCCGGGTGGGCATCCTACGAGCAGTACTTC. This encodes CASSPGWASYEQYF. Variable domain in full (rest from reference TRBV11-3 and TRBJ2-7): EAGVVQSPRYKIIEKKQPVAFWCNPISGHNTLYWYLQNLGQGPELLIRYENEEAVDDSQLPKDRFSAERLKGVDSTLKIQPAELGDSAVYLCASSPGWASYEQYFGPGTRLTVT.

This sequence joins TRBV14 and TRBJ1-3; unclear D gene. Trimming took off 1 base at V and 7 bases at J, with 5 bases between the two ends. This CDR3 contains 12 residues. CDR1 is SGHDN, CDR2 FVKESK, per germline. The CDR3, as DNA: TGTGCCAGCAGCCAAGTCGGCAACACCATATATTTT. This gives the protein CASSQVGNTIYF.

The rearrangement links TRBV11-1 to TRBJ2-2; 8 nucleotides align to TRBD1. This CDR3 region has 17 residues. Germline V gene lookup returns CDR1 SGHAT and CDR2 FQDESV (reference sequence). Trimming removed 5 bases from V and 0 bases from J; junction bases left unmatched: 8. The CDR3 region is CASSLRTGRTNTGELFF. CDR3 bases: TGTGCCAGCAGCCTCCGGACAGGGCGTACGAACACCGGGGAGCTGTTTTTT. Full variable domain (missing parts from reference TRBV11-1 and TRBJ2-2): EAEVAQSPRYKITEKSQAVAFWCDPISGHATLYWYRQILGQGPELLVQFQDESVVDDSQLPKDRFSAERLKGVDSTLKIQPAELGDSAMYLCASSLRTGRTNTGELFFGEGSRLTVL.

The chain recombines TRBV20-1 with TRBJ2-7; 7 bases agree with TRBD2. CDR3 length: 14 amino acids. The V gene's germline CDR1 is DFQATT and CDR2 SNEGSKA (reference sequence). The trim removed 3 bases at V and 2 bases at J, leaving 7 bases unmatched. The CDR3 region has the DNA TGCAGTGCTAGGGGAGGGATGGAAGCCTACGAGCAGTACTTC. Protein product: CSARGGMEAYEQYF.

The rearrangement uses TRBV29-1 and TRBJ2-3; D gene uncertain. CDR1 and CDR2 (germline): SQVTM, ANQGSEA. Trimming removed 4 bases at V and 5 bases at J, with 7 bases between. The CDR3 sequence is 11 residues long. The CDR3 nucleotides are TGCAGCGTTGTAGTCGGAGATACGCAGTATTTT. It codes for CSVVVGDTQYF.

By proportion, this clonotype is medium-sized. The genes are TRBV19 and TRBJ2-2, with D unresolved. V lost 6 bases to trimming and J lost 1 base, with 9 bases between them. The CDR3 runs 14 residues. The germline V gene encodes CDR1 LNHDA and CDR2 SQIVND (reference sequence). The CDR3 loop is CASSSRMNTGELFF. The CDR3 nucleotides are TGTGCCAGTAGCAGCAGAATGAACACCGGGGAGCTGTTTTTT.

By share of the sample, this clonotype is large. The V gene is TRBV28, the J gene TRBJ1-1; D is unclear. V was cut by 1 base and J by 5 bases, with 11 bases left in between. CDR1 is MDHEN and CDR2 is SYDVKM in the germline V gene. The CDR3 contains 14 residues. The CDR3: CASSLFPGRTEAFF. The CDR3 coding sequence is TGTGCCAGCAGTTTATTCCCCGGGAGGACTGAAGCTTTCTTT.

This clonotype ranks as medium-sized. J is TRBJ2-7 and V is TRBV20-1; D is perhaps TRBD1 (6 bases). The CDR3 spans 13 residues. Trimming cost V 6 bases and J 0 bases, with 12 bases left between them. From germline, CDR1 is DFQATT and CDR2 SNEGSKA (reference sequence). As DNA, the CDR3 is TGCAGTGCAGACTACAGGGACTCCTACGAGCAGTACTTC. This encodes CSADYRDSYEQYF.

By share, this clonotype counts as medium-sized (0.01 to 0.1%). The chain couples TRBV18 to TRBJ1-1, with no clear D. The germline gives CDR1 KGHSH, CDR2 LQKENI. Trimming cost V 4 bases and J 3 bases, with 9 bases left between them. The CDR3 spans 13 residues. CDR3 region: CASSLYRDTEAFF. CDR3 nucleotide sequence: TGTGCCAGCTCACTTTACCGGGACACTGAAGCTTTCTTT.